The sequence of this T cell receptor (beta chain) was determined in a study of T-cell reconstitution after alpha-beta-depleted transplantation in children. Researchers prepared the TCRbeta library using unique molecular identifiers, the study reports. TCRdb re-derived calls from the PCR reads in MiXCR, one entry per CDR3 protein. The sample records about 610,000 distinct CDR3 sequences, roughly a tenth being singletons. Germline-derived CDR1 and CDR2 are DFQATT and SNEGSKA (reference sequence). The CDR3 spans 18 residues. The V gene lost 0 bases and the J gene lost 3 bases, with 21 bases spanning the gap. This clonotype came up a few times.

The sample in question was PBMCs from the stem cell graft donor, obtained from the stem cell graft. V gene TRBV20-1 combines with J gene TRBJ2-1; TRBD1 or TRBD2 may be the D gene (5 bases each). The sequence was obtained from a human donor who donated a stem cell graft to a child with acute myeloid leukemia. The CDR3 sequence is CSARDRSGAGSHYNEQFF. The CDR3, as DNA: TGCAGTGCTAGAGATCGATCCGGGGCAGGGAGCCACTACAATGAGCAGTTCTTC.